This T cell receptor beta chain was captured by sequencing in a study of blood T cell repertoires in COVID-19 (TCRdb year 2020). General notes on the study: Collaborator samples came from the United States, Italy and Spain and covered acute and convalescent phases of COVID-19. The prospective study material was composed of cDNA or gDNA derived from T cells, B-cell-depleted T cells, or PBMCs. The dataset comprised deeply sampled blood TCRbeta repertoires from subjects exposed to, actively infected with, or recovered from COVID-19. The repertoires were released in a freely available public database intended as a resource for research on the immune response to SARS-CoV-2. Samples came from the ongoing ImmuneRACE study (first 160 participants) plus 1,254 subjects from 6 global collaborators. Sample metadata almost always included a de-identified subject ID, COVID-19 status, age in years and sex. HLA class I and class II types, where available, came from metadata supplied by the sample provider rather than from assay-based typing.

As regards this clone: The antigen this receptor binds is unknown. No qualities accompany the bases; no much larger clone lies one base away.

TCRbeta CDR3 regions were amplified from genomic DNA by means of the immunoSEQ Assay, a bias-controlled multiplex PCR. From the authors' description of their analysis: Nucleated cell counts per sample were estimated from amplification of reference gene primers within the assay. To quantify the absolute abundance of each unique TCRbeta CDR3 rearrangement, sequence reads were collapsed and filtered. For each sample, productive Simpson clonality was calculated as the square root of Simpson's diversity index over productive rearrangements. TCRdb's version of the immuneACCESS table is confined to in-frame rearrangements and falls short of the full clone set. An unresolved V gene accounts for under half of the shortfall where checked; the remainder is of unknown origin. From that table come the V and J calls and clone size; the DNA was used to work out D and trimming. This sample lists around 250,000 clones; around 86% were detected once. The biggest ten clones account for approximately 2.1% of the sample.

In the prospective study, participants were roughly 18 to 100 years old, resided in 25 or so geographic areas of the United States, and were enrolled through a virtual design. To assign participants to cohorts, the prospective study relied on clinical history that participants themselves reported in a screening survey and a study questionnaire. For ImmuneRACE Cohort 3, a participant was defined as recovered based on two consecutive negative NP/OP PCR tests, clearance by a healthcare professional, or resolution of symptoms. Mobile phlebotomists in the prospective study collected whole blood, serum and a nasopharyngeal or oropharyngeal swab from every participant. Additional blood draws and questionnaires over an approximately 2-month period could optionally be provided by prospective study participants. Before DNA extraction, blood samples from the prospective study were shipped at room temperature or frozen.

General conclusions and limits of the study: The quantity of clinical and demographic metadata differed by source and by participant and was supplied without curation.

CDR1 and CDR2, looked up from the germline V gene, are MGHRA and YSYEKL. The V and J ends are trimmed by 8 bases and 5 bases, leaving 15 bases between them. Measured from the cysteine to the phenylalanine, the CDR3 is 13 residues long. Left in the record is the CDR3 DNA by itself, 39 bases read in frame from the first base. The sample consisted of PBMCs or T cells enriched from blood (not recorded which). The V and J genes are TRBV4-1 and TRBJ2-5; no D gene is confidently identified. The receptor's source is a woman in her forties or fifties who had recovered from COVID-19. The bases read TGCGCCAGCGGAACCCCGTCAGGCGAGACCCAGTACTTC. The encoded protein is CASGTPSGETQYF.